The clone carrying this T cell receptor beta chain was detected a few times. Germline assignment: CDR1 SGHRS and CDR2 YFSETQ. V was clipped by 3 bases and J by 5 bases, with 16 bases between them. This CDR3 spans 15 amino acids. Combining a sample-barcoded 5' primer with a J-beta primer mix, a second PCR ran for roughly 6 to 11 cycles. MiXCR was run by TCRdb on the 5' RACE reads, yielding one entry per CDR3 protein. Here the sample spans more than 650,000 distinct CDR3 sequences, approximately 22% being singletons. Per-sample yields of isolated PBMCs were at least 6 million. The entry originates in a study of blood T cells in healthy people across ages.

The specimen was blood. This chain links TRBV5-1 with TRBJ2-3; perhaps TRBD1 as D (5 bases). This TCR was recovered from a man aged 65-85 years in good health. The CDR3 here is CASSSAGRVGDTQYF. The CDR3 DNA follows: TGCGCCAGCAGCTCGGCAGGCAGGGTAGGAGATACGCAGTATTTT.